The 15 T cell receptor beta chains presented below share a single source sample, sequenced in a study of molecular identifiers for immune sequencing clone quantification. MiXCR, applied by TCRdb to the PCR reads, yields one record per CDR3 protein. The sample records roughly 100,000 distinct CDR3 sequences, about 35% being singletons. The specimen sequenced was naive CD8+ T cells from blood, with Jurkat cell RNA spiked in. Subset in this sample: FACS-sorted CD8+CD4-CCR7+CD45RA+ naive T cells. Receptors were obtained from a human donor in good health. Some libraries in this study had Jurkat cell RNA spiked in.

This clonotype was counted only a few times. One end of the junction is discordant with germline, which a read error may explain. The chain combines TRBV6-2 or TRBV6-3 with TRBJ2-5, with D hard to call. Germline V gene lookup returns CDR1 MNHEY and CDR2 SVGEGT. The CDR3 spans 17 residues. CDR3 DNA: TGTGCCAGCAGCGCAGGACCAACGGCGGTGGTTGAAGAGGCCCAGTACTTC. Translating it yields CASSAGPTAVVEEAQYF.

This chain connects TRBV6-5 to TRBJ2-7; TRBD1 matches 7 bases. Germline values: CDR1 MNHEY, CDR2 SVGAGI. V lost 2 bases, J lost 3 bases, and 1 base stayed unmatched. This CDR3 has 13 amino acids. The CDR3 DNA reads TGTGCCAGCAGTTACGGACAGGTCTACGAGCAGTACTTC. Its translation: CASSYGQVYEQYF.

This clonotype was seen ten or more times. The chain joins TRBV6-5 to TRBJ2-7; 9 bases fit TRBD1. The CDR3 consists of 12 residues. V gave up 8 bases and J gave up 7 bases; unmatched junction bases: 6. Germline V gene sequence: CDR1 MNHEY, CDR2 SVGAGI. CDR3 sequence: CASSDRGREQYF. In DNA, the CDR3 is TGTGCCAGCTCGGACAGGGGAAGGGAGCAGTACTTC.

The genes are TRBV9 and TRBJ2-5; 7 bases line up with TRBD2. The CDR3 covers 18 residues. The junction had 16 bases not matched to a gene; V was cut back by 3 bases and J by 2 bases. Germline loops: CDR1 SGDLS, CDR2 YYNGEE. Here the CDR3 reads CASSDPWGGGAFQETQYF. In DNA, the CDR3 is TGTGCCAGCAGCGACCCCTGGGGCGGGGGAGCTTTTCAAGAGACCCAGTACTTC. The full variable domain, rest sourced from reference TRBV9 and TRBJ2-5, is DSGVTQTPKHLITATGQRVTLRCSPRSGDLSVYWYQQSLDQGLQFLIQYYNGEERAKGNILERFSAQQFPDLHSELNLSSLELGDSALYFCASSDPWGGGAFQETQYFGPGTRLLVL.

The chain is built from TRBV4-2 and TRBJ1-1; D not certain. The germline V and J ends were trimmed by 0 bases and 1 base, with 9 bases remaining between them. Germline V gives CDR1 LGHNA, CDR2 YNFKEQ. This CDR3 spans 15 amino acids. CDR3 in amino acids: CASSQDRSGNTEAFF. CDR3 sequence (DNA): TGTGCCAGCAGCCAAGATCGAAGCGGGAACACTGAAGCTTTCTTT.

The chain has TRBV29-1 and TRBJ2-2; 9 bases map to TRBD1. After removal of 4 bases from V and 6 bases from J, the junction contained 15 bases not matched to a gene. The length of the CDR3 is 17 residues. CDR1 and CDR2 (germline): SQVTM, ANQGSEA. CDR3 coding DNA: TGCAGCGTTGCTCTGTTCGGGGGGACAGGGCTGGCCGGGGAGCTGTTTTTT. It yields the protein CSVALFGGTGLAGELFF.

The chain employs TRBV6-2 or TRBV6-3 and TRBJ1-4; D unresolved. Trimming cost V 6 bases and J 10 bases, with 18 bases left between them. The CDR3 has 14 residues. CDR1 and CDR2 from the germline V gene are MNHEY and SVGEGT. This chain's CDR3 is CASSRISNPGKLFF. CDR3 sequence (DNA): TGTGCCAGCAGCCGGATTAGCAACCCCGGAAAACTGTTTTTT.

This clonotype was counted at least ten times. The gene calls are TRBV7-8 and TRBJ2-1; D may match TRBD1 or TRBD2 (5 bases each). Germline loops: CDR1 SGHVS, CDR2 FQNEAQ. The CDR3 length is 15 residues. V was clipped by 1 base and J by 7 bases, with 14 bases between them. The CDR3 protein is CASSLVSGTRNEQFF. DNA of the CDR3: TGTGCCAGCAGCTTAGTTTCCGGGACCCGGAATGAGCAGTTCTTC.

The rearrangement uses TRBV19 and TRBJ2-3; D unresolved. This CDR3 region has 13 residues. From germline, CDR1 is LNHDA and CDR2 SQIVND (reference sequence). Trimming shortened V by 2 bases and J by 0 bases, and 3 bases separated the two germline ends. CDR3 coding DNA: TGTGCCAGTAGTATATTTAGCACAGATACGCAGTATTTT. This gives the protein CASSIFSTDTQYF.

Points on this clonotype: This may be a read error, as it is one base from a much larger clone. It is likely a read error, because the conserved phenylalanine at the end of the CDR3 is missing. The gene calls are TRBV28 and TRBJ2-5, with D uncertain. The CDR3 extends over 14 amino acids. Germline V gene sequence: CDR1 MDHEN, CDR2 SYDVKM. V gave up 6 bases and J gave up 3 bases, with 14 bases separating them. This chain's CDR3 is CASSLPRAEETQYL. The CDR3 DNA follows: TGTGCCAGCAGCCTCCCTAGGGCCGAAGAGACCCAGTACCTC.

This clonotype has a count of ten or more. The V and J genes are TRBV29-1 and TRBJ2-3; D is uncertain. The CDR3 totals 10 residues. The V and J ends lost 4 bases and 5 bases respectively, with 4 bases between them. Germline CDR1 SQVTM, CDR2 ANQGSEA. The DNA of the CDR3 is TGCAGCGTTGTGGAAGATACGCAGTATTTT. The encoded protein is CSVVEDTQYF.

This clonotype was seen ten or more times. The chain recombines TRBV28 with TRBJ2-5; 13 positions agree with TRBD2. The CDR3 totals 16 residues. In germline, CDR1 is MDHEN, CDR2 SYDVKM. V shed 5 bases, J shed 4 bases, and the junction held 7 bases outside the gene matches. The CDR3 protein is CASSTRTSGRIETQYF. The DNA of the CDR3 is TGTGCCAGCAGTACCCGGACTAGCGGGAGAATAGAGACCCAGTACTTC.

The V and J genes are TRBV2 and TRBJ2-3; unclear D gene. The CDR3 loop spans 14 amino acids. V was pared by 5 bases and J by 0 bases, with 9 bases between. Germline V gene lookup returns CDR1 SNHLY and CDR2 FYNNEI. CDR3 in DNA: TGTGCCAGCAGTCCGGTCTTTAGCACAGATACGCAGTATTTT. This sequence encodes CASSPVFSTDTQYF.

The V call is TRBV9, the J call TRBJ1-2, with D possibly matching TRBD1 (5 bases). This CDR3 spans 17 amino acids. Germline CDR1 SGDLS, CDR2 YYNGEE. The germline V and J ends were trimmed by 3 bases and 0 bases, with 18 bases remaining between them. DNA for the CDR3: TGTGCCAGCAGCGGGGACCGAAGTCCCGTAGCTAACTATGGCTACACCTTC. It is translated as CASSGDRSPVANYGYTF.

The chain couples TRBV5-4 to TRBJ2-3, with a possible D match to TRBD1 (6 bases). Looked up from germline, CDR1 is SGHNT and CDR2 is YYREEE (reference sequence). This CDR3 spans 18 amino acids. V dropped 0 bases and J dropped 5 bases, with 22 bases sitting between them. The chain's CDR3 is CASSLALFRGRGGDTQYF. The CDR3 DNA follows: TGTGCCAGCAGCTTGGCCCTCTTTAGGGGGAGAGGGGGAGATACGCAGTATTTT.